The 25 T cell receptor beta chains below were found in one sample sequenced in a study of OX40 agonist ivuxolimab in advanced cancers. Method: immunoSEQ multiplex PCR; TCRdb's copy keeps in-frame clones and lacks some. The sample lists over 70,000 clones, approximately 90% occurring once. The source was CD4+ or CD8+ T cells sorted from blood, collected in a trial of the OX40 agonist ivuxolimab. The receptor set was obtained from an adult with an advanced solid tumor such as melanoma, head and neck, liver or kidney cancer.

In this sample, this clone turned up once. The CDR3 DNA follows: TGTGCCAGCAGCCCCCACCAAGAGACCCAGTACTTC. Translated, it gives CASSPHQETQYF. The rearrangement uses TRBV7-2 and TRBJ2-5; D unclear. V lost 5 bases and J 0 bases, leaving 4 bases between the germline ends. The germline V gene has CDR1 SGHTA and CDR2 FQGNSA. This CDR3 comprises 12 residues. The variable domain in full, with the rest retrieved from reference TRBV7-2 and TRBJ2-5, is GAGVSQSPSNKVTEKGKDVELRCDPISGHTALYWYRQSLGQGLEFLIYFQGNSAPDKSGLPSDRFSAERTGGSVSTLTIQRTQQEDSAVYLCASSPHQETQYFGPGTRLLVL.

Here the CDR3 reads CASSLSTIAGNAYEQYF. CDR3 in DNA: TGCGCCAGCAGCTTGTCGACTATAGCGGGAAATGCCTACGAGCAGTACTTC. This chain connects TRBV5-1 to TRBJ2-7; 8 nucleotides match TRBD2. The CDR3 has 17 amino acids. J gave up 2 bases and V 1 base, and 11 bases lay outside the gene matches. The germline V gene encodes CDR1 SGHRS and CDR2 YFSETQ.

This chain joins TRBV6-1 and TRBJ2-5; TRBD2 matches at 8 bases. The better agreement between TRBJ2-7 and the DNA end casts doubt on the J call. Germline V lookup: CDR1 MNHNS, CDR2 SASEGT. This CDR3 has 15 amino acids. For the CDR3, the DNA is TGTGCCAGCAGTCCCCAAGGAGCGGGGGCCTACGAGCAGTACTTC. Translation gives CASSPQGAGAYEQYF.

The chain combines TRBV28 with TRBJ1-3; D not certain. Trimming pared 6 bases from V and 4 bases from J, leaving 13 bases between. Germline V CDR1 and CDR2: MDHEN, SYDVKM. The CDR3 is made up of 14 amino acids. CDR3 sequence reads: CASRIGLGGNTIYF. In DNA, the CDR3 is TGTGCCAGCAGAATCGGACTGGGAGGAAACACCATATATTTT.

This chain joins TRBV9 and TRBJ2-5; TRBD2 aligns across 11 bases. The J segment lost 5 bases and the V segment lost 3 bases, leaving 9 bases of the junction unmatched. The CDR3 is 16 residues long. Germline-derived CDR1 and CDR2 are SGDLS and YYNGEE. The CDR3 spells CASSGTSGSHGETQYF. The DNA for the CDR3 is TGTGCCAGCAGCGGTACTAGCGGGAGCCACGGGGAGACCCAGTACTTC.

The chain combines TRBV7-2 with TRBJ2-3, with 10 bases fitting TRBD2. The CDR3 has 17 amino acids. The germline CDR1 and CDR2 sequences are SGHTA and FQGNSA. The junction had 7 bases not matched to a gene; V was cut back by 2 bases and J by 2 bases. CDR3 DNA: TGTGCCAGCAGCTTAAATTCTCTAGCGGGAGTCACAGATACGCAGTATTTT. This codes for CASSLNSLAGVTDTQYF.

This chain links TRBV28 with TRBJ2-6; tentative D call: TRBD1 (6 bases). Trimming removed 3 bases from V and 1 base from J, with 10 bases in between. The CDR3 has 16 amino acids. Germline V lookup: CDR1 MDHEN, CDR2 SYDVKM. CDR3 in DNA: TGTGCCAGCAGTTTGGCAGGGGTTTCTGGGGCCAACGTCCTGACTTTC. Translated: CASSLAGVSGANVLTF.

The rearrangement uses TRBV11-1 and TRBJ1-2; D gene ambiguous. V lost 3 bases, J lost 2 bases, and 10 bases lay in between. CDR1 and CDR2 (germline): SGHAT, FQDESV (reference sequence). CDR3 length: 14 residues. The CDR3 DNA sequence: TGTGCCAGCAGCTTTGTTTCAGGCAACTATGGCTACACCTTC. Protein product: CASSFVSGNYGYTF.

The CDR3 DNA reads as TGTGCCAGCAGCACCACTAGCGGGAGCTACGAGCAGTACTTC. Amino acids: CASSTTSGSYEQYF. The chain couples TRBV27 to TRBJ2-7; 11 bases fit TRBD2. The CDR3 has 14 residues. V shed 6 bases, J shed 3 bases, and the junction held 4 bases outside the gene matches. From germline, CDR1 is MNHEY and CDR2 SMNVEV (reference sequence).

The gene calls are TRBV7-3 and TRBJ2-4; 8 bases are a match to TRBD2. With 7 bases clipped from V and 5 bases from J, the junction kept 7 bases outside the gene matches. Germline V gene lookup returns CDR1 SGHTA and CDR2 FQGTGA. CDR3 size: 14 residues. As DNA, the CDR3 is TGTGCCAGCACCGAAGCGGGAGTTGAAAACATTCAGTACTTC. This encodes CASTEAGVENIQYF. Variable domain in full (rest from reference TRBV7-3 and TRBJ2-4): GAGVSQTPSNKVTEKGKYVELRCDPISGHTALYWYRQSLGQGPEFLIYFQGTGAADDSGLPNDRFFAVRPEGSVSTLKIQRTERGDSAVYLCASTEAGVENIQYFGAGTRLSVL.

In its sample, this clone was seen once. CDR3 amino acids: CATMTGGTYEQYF. The DNA of the CDR3 is TGTGCCACCATGACAGGGGGAACCTACGAGCAGTACTTC. The genes are TRBV10-3 and TRBJ2-7, with 9 bases identical to TRBD1. CDR1 is ENHRY, CDR2 SYGVKD, per germline. V shed 10 bases, J shed 2 bases, and the junction held 6 bases outside the gene matches. The CDR3 loop spans 13 amino acids.

This chain uses TRBV7-8 with TRBJ2-7; no firm D call. V was trimmed by 5 bases and J by 7 bases, leaving 15 bases between them. Germline V lookup: CDR1 SGHVS, CDR2 FQNEAQ. The CDR3 runs 13 residues. The CDR3 sequence: CASSRGPPAEQYF. CDR3 sequence (DNA): TGTGCCAGCAGCCGCGGACCCCCTGCGGAGCAGTACTTC.

This chain connects TRBV29-1 to TRBJ2-7; TRBD1 matches at 7 bases. Unmatched junction bases numbered 9, after V lost 7 bases and J lost 3 bases. CDR3 size: 13 residues. The germline V gene encodes CDR1 SQVTM and CDR2 ANQGSEA. The CDR3 DNA reads as TGCAGCGGGGGCGACGCAGGGGGCTACGAGCAGTACTTC. Translated: CSGGDAGGYEQYF.

The chain carries TRBV19 and TRBJ2-1, with 12 positions matching TRBD2. The CDR3 covers 17 residues. V was pared by 1 base and J by 6 bases, with 7 bases of the junction left unmatched. CDR1 LNHDA and CDR2 SQIVND come from the germline V gene (reference sequence). In nucleotides, the CDR3 is TGTGCCAGTAGTATAGTTTTACTAGCGGGAGGTCTCAATGAGCAGTTCTTC. This codes for CASSIVLLAGGLNEQFF.

Points on this clone: One junction end does not reproduce the germline sequence, and a read error may be involved. V gene TRBV20-1 combines with J gene TRBJ2-1, with D perhaps matching TRBD1 (5 bases). The CDR3 totals 11 residues. Germline V CDR1 and CDR2: DFQATT, SNEGSKA (reference sequence). CDR3 nucleotides: TGCAGTGCCGCTGGGGCGCGTGAGCAGCTCTTC. This gives the protein CSAAGAREQLF.

The V gene is TRBV5-1, the J gene TRBJ1-5, with D unresolved. Trimming took off 0 bases at V and 3 bases at J, with 7 bases between the two ends. The CDR3 length is 14 residues. The germline gives CDR1 SGHRS, CDR2 YFSETQ. The CDR3 reads CASSLDSANQPQHF. The CDR3 nucleotides are TGCGCCAGCAGCTTGGACAGCGCCAATCAGCCCCAGCATTTT.

The V call is TRBV6-4, the J call TRBJ2-1; 8 nucleotides agree with TRBD2. This CDR3 contains 13 residues. The junction had 5 bases not matched to a gene; V was cut back by 3 bases and J by 10 bases. Germline V gene lookup returns CDR1 MRHNA and CDR2 SNTAGT. CDR3 nucleotides: TGTGCCAGCAGTGAATCAGCTAGCGGGGAGCAGTTCTTC. Its protein is CASSESASGEQFF.

V is TRBV2 and J is TRBJ1-2, with TRBD1 as a possible D gene (6 bases). CDR3 length: 15 residues. Germline V gene sequence: CDR1 SNHLY, CDR2 FYNNEI. Trimming removed 3 bases from V and 0 bases from J, with 11 bases in between. The CDR3 loop reads CASSETGQANYGYTF. CDR3 nucleotides: TGTGCCAGCAGTGAGACAGGCCAAGCTAACTATGGCTACACCTTC.

V and J are TRBV30 and TRBJ2-2; D is unresolved. This CDR3 has 14 residues. Germline V lookup: CDR1 GTSNPN, CDR2 SVGIG (reference sequence). With 0 bases removed from V and 2 bases from J, the gap between germline ends came to 7 bases. The CDR3 is CAWSVNGNTGELFF. DNA of the CDR3: TGTGCCTGGAGTGTAAACGGTAACACCGGGGAGCTGTTTTTT.

The chain is built from TRBV7-3 and TRBJ2-1; perhaps TRBD2 as D (6 bases). The germline CDR1 and CDR2 sequences are SGHTA and FQGTGA. The V and J ends lost 2 bases and 6 bases respectively, with 14 bases between them. This CDR3 is 15 amino acids long. CDR3 sequence: CASSLEVGGVNEQFF. CDR3 in DNA: TGTGCCAGCAGCTTAGAGGTAGGAGGGGTCAATGAGCAGTTCTTC.

The chain has TRBV6-5 and TRBJ2-7; D call uncertain. The CDR3 loop spans 11 amino acids. Between the trimmed V and J ends, which lost 6 bases and 2 bases, there was a span of 5 bases. Per the germline V gene, CDR1 is MNHEY and CDR2 is SVGAGI. CDR3 in amino acids: CASRDTYEQYF. CDR3 DNA sequence: TGTGCCAGCAGGGATACCTACGAGCAGTACTTC.

V is TRBV5-8 and J is TRBJ2-7; D is unresolved. V shed 0 bases and J shed 3 bases, with 10 bases lying between them. This CDR3 has 14 amino acids. Germline CDR1 SGHTS, CDR2 YDEGEE. CDR3 DNA: TGTGCCAGCAGCTTGGAGCAGATGGACTACGAGCAGTACTTC. It translates to CASSLEQMDYEQYF.

The chain is built from TRBV7-8 and TRBJ1-5; D gene unclear. Germline-derived CDR1 and CDR2 are SGHVS and FQNEAQ. The CDR3 is made up of 13 amino acids. Trimming stripped 5 bases from V and 3 bases from J, with 8 bases between. This CDR3 reads CASSQNINQPQHF. CDR3 nucleotide sequence: TGTGCCAGCAGCCAAAACATCAATCAGCCCCAGCATTTT.

V gene TRBV4-1 combines with J gene TRBJ1-1; D remains unclear. The germline CDR1 and CDR2 sequences are MGHRA and YSYEKL. Trimming shortened V by 8 bases and J by 0 bases, and 10 bases separated the two germline ends. The CDR3 contains 13 residues. DNA of the CDR3: TGCGCCAGCCTTGATACACTGAACACTGAAGCTTTCTTT. Amino acid sequence: CASLDTLNTEAFF.

This chain joins TRBV27 and TRBJ1-2; TRBD1 might be the D (6 bases). Germline CDR1 and CDR2: MNHEY and SMNVEV (reference sequence). V gave up 6 bases and J gave up 7 bases, with 18 bases separating them. CDR3 length: 14 residues. CDR3 in DNA: TGTGCCAGCAGAACGGAGGGGCAGGGGAGTGGCTACACCTTC. This sequence encodes CASRTEGQGSGYTF.